These T cell receptor beta chains were read from a single sample in a study of identical twins. One entry per CDR3 protein results from TCRdb running MiXCR on the 5' RACE reads. The sample has just under 550,000 distinct CDR3 sequences; around 15% are singletons. A further study also used this sample, focusing on yellow fever vaccine responses in identical twins.

Sequencing was performed on CD4+ T cells sorted from blood. The receptors shown here come from a woman aged 18-29 years in good health. The CDR3 runs from the conserved cysteine through the conserved F or W. The D gene is left open where the match is weak. Rows give clone size only sometimes, using once, few, many, or a class for an expanded clone.

>TRBJ2-3|TRBV6-1|-|-
CASSDSWRDTQYF
TGTGCCAGCAGTGATAGCTGGAGGGATACGCAGTATTTT
>TRBJ2-3|TRBV5-1|few|-
CASSRGGLSTDTQYF
TGCGCCAGCAGCCGCGGAGGTCTTAGCACAGATACGCAGTATTTT
>TRBJ2-7|TRBV9|few|-
CASSVEAGRVEQYF
TGTGCCAGCAGCGTAGAGGCAGGGAGAGTGGAGCAGTACTTC
>TRBJ2-3|TRBV9|few|-
CASSLMGALVDTQYF
TGTGCCAGCAGCCTGATGGGGGCCTTGGTCGATACGCAGTATTTT
>TRBJ2-1|TRBV29-1|-|TRBD2
CSVEGLARNEQFF
TGCAGCGTTGAAGGACTAGCCCGCAATGAGCAGTTCTTC
>TRBJ2-1|TRBV11-3|-|TRBD2
CASSYAGTSGSGSEQFF
TGTGCCAGCAGTTATGCCGGGACTAGCGGGAGCGGGAGTGAGCAGTTCTTC
>TRBJ2-1|TRBV7-8|-|TRBD1
CASSTSRDRANEQFF
TGTGCCAGCAGCACATCCCGGGACAGGGCAAATGAGCAGTTCTTC
>TRBJ2-3|TRBV4-2|few|-
CASSQGGGFRTDTQYF
TGTGCCAGCAGCCAGGGAGGGGGGTTTAGAACAGATACGCAGTATTTT
>TRBJ1-5|TRBV5-1|-|TRBD1
CASSLGQGVLYSNHPQHF
TGCGCCAGCAGCTTGGGTCAGGGGGTACTATATAGCAATCATCCCCAGCATTTT
>TRBJ2-1|TRBV3-1|few|-
CASSQALGVIGSDEQFF
TGTGCCAGCAGCCAAGCTCTCGGGGTCATCGGATCGGATGAGCAGTTCTTC
>TRBJ2-3|TRBV6-1|-|TRBD2
CASSKVPGLAGVRDTQYF
TGTGCCAGCAGTAAGGTCCCGGGACTAGCGGGAGTACGTGATACGCAGTATTTT
>TRBJ2-5|TRBV10-3|few|-
CAISANSQETQYF
TGTGCCATCAGTGCTAACTCGCAAGAGACCCAGTACTTC
>TRBJ1-5|TRBV12-3/TRBV12-4|many|-
CASSFGGSNQPQHF
TGTGCCAGCAGTTTCGGGGGAAGCAATCAGCCCCAGCATTTT
>TRBJ1-4|TRBV2|-|TRBD1
CASSDLTGGDEKLFF
TGTGCCAGCAGTGACCTGACAGGGGGGGATGAAAAACTGTTTTTT
>TRBJ2-7|TRBV4-1|few|-
CASSPIRDKTMNNDYEQYF
TGCGCCAGCAGCCCGATAAGGGACAAGACCATGAACAATGACTACGAGCAGTACTTC
>TRBJ1-6|TRBV2|few|TRBD1
CASTRTGLNSPLHF
TGTGCCAGCACCCGGACAGGGTTGAATTCACCCCTCCACTTT
>TRBJ2-7|TRBV12-3/TRBV12-4|few|TRBD2
CASSFFPSTSGMHEQYF
TGTGCCAGCAGTTTTTTCCCCTCGACTAGCGGGATGCACGAGCAGTACTTC
>TRBJ2-2|TRBV4-1|-|-
CASSLGRGRYGGELFF
TGCGCCAGCAGCCTAGGGAGGGGGCGTTATGGCGGGGAGCTGTTTTTT
>TRBJ2-2|TRBV6-1|-|TRBD1
CASSTQNRGHTGELFF
TGTGCCAGCAGTACCCAAAACAGGGGGCACACCGGGGAGCTGTTTTTT
>TRBJ1-5|TRBV19|few|-
CASSIGGTGNQPQHF
TGTGCCAGTAGTATAGGGGGTACAGGAAATCAGCCCCAGCATTTT
>TRBJ2-1|TRBV10-3|-|-
CAISAIAAENEQFF
TGTGCCATCAGTGCAATAGCAGCCGAGAATGAGCAGTTCTTC
>TRBJ2-2|TRBV24-1|few|-
CATSDFGTGQNTGELFF
TGTGCCACCAGTGATTTCGGTACAGGACAGAACACCGGGGAGCTGTTTTTT
>TRBJ1-2|TRBV12-3/TRBV12-4|-|-
CASSFRALYGYTF
TGTGCCAGCAGTTTCAGGGCACTGTATGGCTACACCTTC
>TRBJ2-1|TRBV2|-|-
CASSLGVHYNEQFF
TGTGCCAGCAGCCTGGGCGTACATTACAATGAGCAGTTCTTC
>TRBJ1-5|TRBV5-1|few|-
CASSKQGEGQPQHF
TGCGCCAGCAGCAAACAGGGAGAAGGCCAGCCCCAGCATTTT
>TRBJ1-5|TRBV6-2/TRBV6-3|-|TRBD1
CASSYGGTGGFQPQHF
TGTGCCAGCAGTTACGGGGGGACAGGGGGCTTTCAGCCCCAGCATTTT
>TRBJ1-2|TRBV20-1|-|-
CSARDRGLSNYGYTF
TGCAGTGCTAGAGATCGGGGGCTTTCAAACTATGGCTACACCTTC
>TRBJ1-6|TRBV4-1|-|TRBD1
CASSQPGQGFSPLHF
TGCGCCAGCAGCCAACCGGGACAGGGTTTTTCACCCCTCCACTTT
>TRBJ1-1|TRBV3-1|few|TRBD1
CASSLLRGGGAITEAFF
TGTGCCAGCAGCCTTCTCAGGGGAGGGGGCGCAATCACTGAAGCTTTCTTT
>TRBJ2-7|TRBV7-9|few|TRBD2
CASSLLAGGPSEQYF
TGTGCCAGCAGCCTACTAGCGGGAGGGCCGTCCGAGCAGTACTTC
>TRBJ2-5|TRBV6-6|-|-
CASSQRGWETQYF
TGTGCCAGCAGTCAAAGGGGGTGGGAGACCCAGTACTTC
>TRBJ2-3|TRBV7-2|few|TRBD1
CASSWDRGRDTQYF
TGTGCCAGCAGCTGGGACAGGGGGCGAGATACGCAGTATTTT
>TRBJ2-1|TRBV2|few|-
CASSEAGVSNEQFF
TGTGCCAGCAGTGAAGCGGGAGTTTCCAATGAGCAGTTCTTC
>TRBJ1-4|TRBV27|-|-
CASSLSWGSNEKLFF
TGTGCCAGCAGTTTATCATGGGGGTCTAATGAAAAACTGTTTTTT
>TRBJ2-2|TRBV5-1|-|-
CASSLEGAANTGELFF
TGCGCCAGCAGCTTGGAAGGTGCGGCGAACACCGGGGAGCTGTTTTTT
>TRBJ2-1|TRBV12-3/TRBV12-4|few|TRBD2
CASTPPTSGAYNEQFF
TGTGCCAGCACCCCACCCACTAGCGGGGCGTACAATGAGCAGTTCTTC
>TRBJ2-3|TRBV3-1|-|TRBD2
CASSQDQRLAGGMDTQYF
TGTGCCAGCAGCCAAGATCAGAGACTAGCGGGGGGGATGGATACGCAGTATTTT
>TRBJ2-6|TRBV20-1|-|TRBD1
CSADRGVGGNVLTF
TGCAGTGCTGACAGGGGCGTAGGTGGCAACGTCCTGACTTTC
>TRBJ2-1|TRBV7-2|few|-
CASSSYLNNEQFF
TGTGCCAGCAGCTCCTACTTAAACAATGAGCAGTTCTTC
>TRBJ2-6|TRBV7-9|many|-
CASSLAPMGANVLTF
TGTGCCAGCAGCTTAGCCCCCATGGGGGCCAACGTCCTGACTTTC